Following are 20 T cell receptor beta chains from one sample sequenced in a study of T cells in Graves' hyperthyroidism and ophthalmopathy. Amplified TCR beta CDR3 regions derived from RNA transcripts. A first-round RT-PCR of the TCR CDR3 used the HTBI primer set. One entry per CDR3 protein results from TCRdb running MiXCR on the multiplex PCR reads. Found here are about 600,000 distinct CDR3 sequences, 16% of them singletons; the top ten hold 3% to 4%. Sequencing used blood. All receptors derive from a woman between 40 and 50 years old with Graves' ophthalmopathy.

J is TRBJ2-2 and V is TRBV18; TRBD1 agrees at 11 bases. The CDR3 is 18 residues long. Per the germline V gene, CDR1 is KGHSH and CDR2 is LQKENI. J was trimmed by 0 bases and V by 5 bases; bases with no gene match: 8. The CDR3 sequence: CASSNLRTGGPNTGELFF. DNA for the CDR3: TGTGCCAGCTCAAACCTCAGGACAGGGGGCCCGAACACCGGGGAGCTGTTTTTT. Looking up the rest from reference TRBV18 and TRBJ2-2 gives the full variable domain: NAGVMQNPRHLVRRRGQEARLRCSPMKGHSHVYWYRQLPEEGLKFMVYLQKENIIDESGMPKERFSAEFPKEGPSILRIQQVVRGDSAAYFCASSNLRTGGPNTGELFFGEGSRLTVL.

Remarks on this clonotype: A much bigger clone sits one base away, suggesting this may be a read error. The chain recombines TRBV11-2 with TRBJ2-5, with a possible D match to TRBD2 (5 bases). The germline V and J ends were trimmed by 4 bases and 2 bases, with 11 bases remaining between them. Germline V gene sequence: CDR1 SGHAT, CDR2 FQNNGV. CDR3 length: 14 residues. CDR3 sequence: CASSSGSGQETQYF. The CDR3 coding sequence is TGTGCCAGCAGCTCCGGCAGCGGACAAGAGACCCAGTACTTC.

This clonotype has just a few counts. CDR3 sequence: CSASLGPFGSQPQHF. The CDR3 DNA sequence: TGCAGTGCTAGTCTGGGACCGTTTGGGAGCCAGCCCCAGCATTTT. The rearrangement uses TRBV20-1 and TRBJ1-5; maybe TRBD1 (5 bases). Between the trimmed V and J ends, which lost 3 bases and 7 bases, there was a span of 19 bases. The CDR3 runs to 15 residues. Germline CDR1 DFQATT, CDR2 SNEGSKA (reference sequence).

The J gene is TRBJ2-1, the V gene TRBV19; a possible D gene is TRBD2 (6 bases). This CDR3 has 16 amino acids. V dropped 6 bases and J dropped 5 bases, with 20 bases sitting between them. CDR1 is LNHDA and CDR2 is SQIVND in the germline V gene (reference sequence). Here the CDR3 reads CASSRPASASHNEQFF. CDR3 in DNA: TGTGCCAGTAGCCGTCCGGCTAGCGCGAGTCACAATGAGCAGTTCTTC.

In this sample, this clonotype turned up a few times. The chain uses TRBV7-8 and TRBJ1-4; no clear D gene. CDR3 length equals 16 residues. In germline, CDR1 is SGHVS, CDR2 FQNEAQ. V was cut by 1 base and J by 7 bases, with 16 bases left in between. CDR3 nucleotide sequence: TGTGCCAGCAGCTTAGTTGGCGGACGGTTGACTGAAAAACTGTTTTTT. Amino acid sequence: CASSLVGGRLTEKLFF. Filled out from reference TRBV7-8 and TRBJ1-4, the complete variable domain reads GAGVSQSPRYKVAKRGQDVALRCDPISGHVSLFWYQQALGQGPEFLTYFQNEAQLDKSGLPSDRFFAERPEGSVSTLKIQRTQQEDSAVYLCASSLVGGRLTEKLFFGSGTQLSVL.

The J gene is TRBJ1-5, the V gene TRBV4-2; weak D call: TRBD1 (5 bases). The germline V gene has CDR1 LGHNA and CDR2 YNFKEQ. The CDR3 has 17 amino acids. The germline V and J ends were trimmed by 0 bases and 0 bases, with 12 bases remaining between them. The CDR3 DNA reads TGTGCCAGCAGCCAAGACGAGGGGTATGTTAGCAATCAGCCCCAGCATTTT. Translated: CASSQDEGYVSNQPQHF.

This clonotype was counted a few times. A much bigger clone sits one base away, suggesting this may be a read error. CDR3 amino acids: CASTPRGSYNEQSF. The CDR3 DNA sequence: TGTGCCAGCACCCCTAGAGGGTCCTACAATGAGCAGTCCTTC. This chain connects TRBV6-1 to TRBJ2-1; D might be TRBD2 (5 bases). The V gene's germline CDR1 is MNHNS and CDR2 SASEGT. This CDR3 contains 14 residues.

The chain couples TRBV5-1 to TRBJ2-5, with D perhaps TRBD2 (5 bases). The CDR3 is 16 amino acids. The V gene's germline CDR1 is SGHRS and CDR2 YFSETQ. Trimming stripped 0 bases from V and 1 base from J, with 13 bases between. The CDR3 here is CASSLALEAAQETQYF. DNA for the CDR3: TGCGCCAGCAGCTTGGCCTTGGAGGCCGCCCAAGAGACCCAGTACTTC. Combining the CDR3 with reference TRBV5-1 and TRBJ2-5 gives the whole variable domain KAGVTQTPRYLIKTRGQQVTLSCSPISGHRSVSWYQQTPGQGLQFLFEYFSETQRNKGNFPGRFSGRQFSNSRSEMNVSTLELGDSALYLCASSLALEAAQETQYFGPGTRLLVL.

The chain couples TRBV9 to TRBJ2-1; 11 bases fit TRBD2. Germline values: CDR1 SGDLS, CDR2 YYNGEE. The CDR3 is made up of 22 amino acids. The junction had 21 bases not matched to a gene; V was cut back by 4 bases and J by 0 bases. The CDR3 loop reads CASSLPRWGYSGRVSSYNEQFF. CDR3 DNA: TGTGCCAGCAGCCTCCCTCGCTGGGGGTATAGCGGGAGGGTCAGCTCCTACAATGAGCAGTTCTTC. The full variable domain, rest sourced from reference TRBV9 and TRBJ2-1, is DSGVTQTPKHLITATGQRVTLRCSPRSGDLSVYWYQQSLDQGLQFLIQYYNGEERAKGNILERFSAQQFPDLHSELNLSSLELGDSALYFCASSLPRWGYSGRVSSYNEQFFGPGTRLTVL.

This clonotype was counted only a few times. V usage is TRBV20-1 and J usage is TRBJ1-6, with D tentatively TRBD1 (6 bases). This CDR3 comprises 16 residues. CDR1 and CDR2 from the germline V gene are DFQATT and SNEGSKA (reference sequence). V shed 5 bases and J shed 3 bases, with 17 bases lying between them. CDR3 nucleotides: TGCAGTGCTCTTAGGGGGGGGGCGATCTATAATTCACCCCTCCACTTT. Encoded protein: CSALRGGAIYNSPLHF.

This clonotype was recorded a few times. The rearrangement uses TRBV9 and TRBJ2-5, with TRBD1 as a possible D gene (7 bases). Germline-derived CDR1 and CDR2 are SGDLS and YYNGEE. V lost 3 bases, J lost 13 bases, and 25 bases lay in between. CDR3 length: 15 residues. The CDR3 DNA follows: TGTGCCAGCAGCGGACCGGAGGGGGCGTCTCGAAGTCGGTACTTC. Translation: CASSGPEGASRSRYF.

The chain joins TRBV5-1 to TRBJ2-3; 9 bases match TRBD1. J lost 4 bases, V lost 3 bases, and 6 bases had no gene match. The germline V gene encodes CDR1 SGHRS and CDR2 YFSETQ. There are 15 residues in the CDR3. As DNA, the CDR3 is TGCGCCAGCAGCTACAACAGGGGGCGCCCAGATACGCAGTATTTT. It encodes CASSYNRGRPDTQYF.

This clonotype showed up many times. The CDR3 loop is CASSPGPTEQFF. In DNA, the CDR3 is TGTGCCAGCAGTCCGGGGCCAACTGAGCAGTTCTTC. The rearrangement joins TRBV12-3 or TRBV12-4 to TRBJ2-1; D possibly matches TRBD1 or TRBD2 (5 bases each). V lost 5 bases and J lost 9, with 11 bases in between. This CDR3 has 12 amino acids.

The chain uses TRBV2 and TRBJ1-5; 7 positions match TRBD1. Looked up from germline, CDR1 is SNHLY and CDR2 is FYNNEI. The V and J ends lost 3 bases and 4 bases, in that order; junction bases with no gene match: 6. The CDR3 contains 15 residues. This chain's CDR3 is CASSDPSRGNQPQHF. CDR3 nucleotide sequence: TGTGCCAGCAGTGATCCCTCCAGGGGGAATCAGCCCCAGCATTTT. The complete variable domain, with remaining parts taken from reference TRBV2 and TRBJ1-5, reads EPEVTQTPSHQVTQMGQEVILRCVPISNHLYFYWYRQILGQKVEFLVSFYNNEISEKSEIFDDQFSVERPDGSNFTLKIRSTKLEDSAMYFCASSDPSRGNQPQHFGDGTRLSIL.

This chain uses TRBV10-3 with TRBJ2-2; D ambiguous. The V and J ends lost 8 bases and 4 bases respectively, with 5 bases between them. CDR3 length: 11 amino acids. Germline CDR1 ENHRY, CDR2 SYGVKD. CDR3 nucleotides: TGTGCCATCGGGGTCACCGGGGAGCTGTTTTTT. Translation: CAIGVTGELFF.

This clonotype has at least ten counts. The chain carries TRBV30 and TRBJ1-1; no clear D gene. V gave up 5 bases and J gave up 0 bases, with 10 bases separating them. Per germline, CDR1 GTSNPN and CDR2 SVGIG (reference sequence). This CDR3 is built from 13 residues. The CDR3 sequence: CAWQSLLNTEAFF. As DNA, the CDR3 is TGTGCCTGGCAGTCCCTCCTGAACACTGAAGCTTTCTTT.

This clonotype was found many times. The V gene is TRBV7-9, the J gene TRBJ1-2, with TRBD1 identical over 7 bases. Germline assignment: CDR1 SEHNR and CDR2 FQNEAQ (reference sequence). The CDR3 runs 14 residues. Germline trimming cut 5 bases from V and 0 bases from J; bases unmatched to any gene: 3. The CDR3 DNA reads as TGTGCCAGCAGCGGACAGGATCCTAACTATGGCTACACCTTC. It yields the protein CASSGQDPNYGYTF.

The chain combines TRBV5-1 with TRBJ1-6; D is unresolved. V dropped 6 bases and J dropped 5 bases, with 9 bases sitting between them. CDR1 SGHRS and CDR2 YFSETQ come from the germline V gene. The CDR3 totals 13 residues. The CDR3 loop reads CASTEDHNSPLHF. CDR3 DNA sequence: TGCGCCAGCACTGAAGACCATAATTCACCCCTCCACTTT.

A few counts support this clonotype. V gene TRBV20-1 combines with J gene TRBJ2-1, with TRBD2 matching over 11 bases. Looked up from germline, CDR1 is DFQATT and CDR2 is SNEGSKA (reference sequence). The CDR3 has 15 amino acids. The J segment lost 3 bases and the V segment lost 6 bases, leaving 7 bases of the junction unmatched. The CDR3, as DNA: TGCAGTGCCCCGGGACTAGCGGACCTCTACAATGAGCAGTTCTTC. This codes for CSAPGLADLYNEQFF.

This clonotype was counted many times. The chain is built from TRBV2 and TRBJ1-2, with D unclear. Germline CDR1 and CDR2: SNHLY and FYNNEI. V was cut by 2 bases and J by 4 bases, with 8 bases left in between. This CDR3 has 13 residues. The CDR3 sequence: CASSESVRYGYTF. The CDR3 coding sequence is TGTGCCAGCAGTGAATCAGTACGCTATGGCTACACCTTC. Complete variable domain (other parts from reference TRBV2 and TRBJ1-2): EPEVTQTPSHQVTQMGQEVILRCVPISNHLYFYWYRQILGQKVEFLVSFYNNEISEKSEIFDDQFSVERPDGSNFTLKIRSTKLEDSAMYFCASSESVRYGYTFGSGTRLTVV.